Listed below are T cell receptor beta chains from one sample, sequenced in a study of shared clonotypes between healthy human individuals. Measured with immunoSEQ multiplex PCR; TCRdb has only the in-frame clones, and not every one. The sample records 1.6 million or so clones, about 96% being singletons. Sequenced material: naive CD4+ T cells sorted from blood. The source of these receptors is a man between 25 and 39 years old in good health. The CDR3 runs from the conserved cysteine through the conserved F or W. A D gene is named only where the DNA matches it firmly. Clone size appears in some rows only: once, few, many, or a class for an expanded clone.

D,J,size,V,CDR3,DNA
NA,TRBJ1-1,NA,TRBV6-5,CASRLWQGVSEAFF,TGTGCCAGCCGCCTTTGGCAGGGCGTTTCTGAAGCTTTCTTT
TRBD1,TRBJ2-7,NA,TRBV11-2,CASSRPGQGWHEQYF,TGTGCCAGCAGTCGACCGGGACAGGGTTGGCACGAGCAGTACTTC
TRBD2,TRBJ2-5,NA,TRBV10-3,CAISDKGRGGSGKLETQYF,TGTGCCATCAGTGATAAGGGGCGCGGCGGGAGCGGTAAACTGGAGACCCAGTACTTC
TRBD2,TRBJ2-2,NA,TRBV5-1,CASSLDLAGNTGELFF,TGCGCCAGCAGCTTAGATCTAGCGGGGAACACCGGGGAGCTGTTTTTT
NA,TRBJ1-1,NA,TRBV9,CASSVDSQNTEAFF,TGTGCCAGCAGCGTCGACAGTCAGAACACTGAAGCTTTCTTT
NA,TRBJ2-3,NA,TRBV2,CASSLALGPDTQYF,TGTGCCAGCAGTCTCGCCCTGGGACCGGATACGCAGTATTTT
NA,TRBJ1-1,NA,TRBV27,CASSLSKRGYAEAFF,TGTGCCAGCAGTTTATCGAAACGGGGTTACGCTGAAGCTTTCTTT
NA,TRBJ1-5,once,TRBV4-1,CASSQVRVQPQHF,TGCGCCAGCAGCCAAGTGAGGGTTCAGCCCCAGCATTTT
NA,TRBJ2-1,NA,TRBV7-9,CASTPLGTDNEQFF,TGTGCCAGCACCCCCCTAGGTACAGACAATGAGCAGTTCTTC
TRBD1,TRBJ1-1,NA,TRBV30,CAWTGQQNTEAFF,TGTGCCTGGACGGGACAGCAAAACACTGAAGCTTTCTTT
TRBD1,TRBJ2-1,NA,TRBV4-1,CASSQDLSGQGARNEQFF,TGCGCCAGCAGCCAAGATCTATCGGGACAGGGGGCGCGGAATGAGCAGTTCTTC
NA,TRBJ2-5,NA,TRBV10-1,CASSRDGQETQYF,TGCGCCAGCAGTAGGGACGGTCAAGAGACCCAGTACTTC
NA,TRBJ2-7,NA,TRBV28,CASSSLRGIHHEQYF,TGTGCCAGCAGTTCCCTTCGGGGGATTCATCACGAGCAGTACTTC
NA,TRBJ2-2,NA,TRBV7-2,CASSLSTNTGELFF,TGTGCCAGCAGCTTATCAACGAACACCGGGGAGCTGTTTTTT